This entry lists 27 T cell receptor beta chains sequenced from one sample in a study of blood T cell repertoires in COVID-19. Method: immunoSEQ multiplex PCR; TCRdb's copy keeps in-frame clones and lacks some. The data show about 250,000 clones, around four fifths seen once. The sequencing sample was made of peripheral blood. Every receptor here comes from a woman between 55 and 75 years old with active or convalescent COVID-19.

This chain links TRBV7-9 with TRBJ2-7; 8 bases align to TRBD1. V was clipped by 5 bases and J by 0 bases; unmatched bases: 6. The CDR3 has 15 residues. The germline V gene encodes CDR1 SEHNR and CDR2 FQNEAQ (reference sequence). CDR3 nucleotides: TGTGCCAGCAGCCACAGACAGGGGCGCTCCTACGAGCAGTACTTC. Translation: CASSHRQGRSYEQYF.

The rearrangement uses TRBV5-1 and TRBJ1-2, with no clear D. Per the germline V gene, CDR1 is SGHRS and CDR2 is YFSETQ. Trimming pared 0 bases from V and 3 bases from J, leaving 9 bases between. The CDR3 length is 14 residues. This CDR3 reads CASSLALGDYGYTF. The CDR3 DNA follows: TGCGCCAGCAGCTTGGCCTTAGGAGACTATGGCTACACCTTC.

The chain recombines TRBV19 with TRBJ1-1; no reliable D call. The CDR3 has 12 residues. Between the trimmed V and J ends, which lost 10 bases and 3 bases, there was a span of 12 bases. The germline CDR1 and CDR2 sequences are LNHDA and SQIVND (reference sequence). CDR3 sequence reads: CATGERDTEAFF. CDR3 sequence (DNA): TGTGCCACTGGGGAGAGGGACACTGAAGCTTTCTTT.

This clone showed up just once. This rearrangement joins TRBV30 to TRBJ1-2, with D maybe TRBD1 (5 bases). Germline CDR1 and CDR2: GTSNPN and SVGIG (reference sequence). V was shortened by 3 bases and J by 4 bases, with 12 bases between the two germline ends. The CDR3 is 13 amino acids. CDR3 DNA sequence: TGTGCCTGGAGCCCAGGGAACAGCTATGGCTACACCTTC. As protein: CAWSPGNSYGYTF.

V is TRBV28 and J is TRBJ1-6; TRBD1 agrees at 7 bases. V was clipped by 7 bases and J by 10 bases; unmatched bases: 16. CDR1 is MDHEN and CDR2 is SYDVKM in the germline V gene. The CDR3 extends over 16 amino acids. CDR3 nucleotides: TGTGCCAGCACCCTCGTAGGGGGCCCAGGTGGGTCACCCCTCCACTTT. Protein: CASTLVGGPGGSPLHF.

CDR3 sequence reads: CASAPGRRAETQYF. The CDR3 DNA follows: TGTGCCAGCGCCCCAGGGAGGCGTGCGGAGACCCAGTACTTC. This chain joins TRBV2 and TRBJ2-5; D is perhaps TRBD2 (6 bases). V was clipped by 8 bases and J by 5 bases, with 18 bases between them. The CDR3 loop spans 14 amino acids. Germline lookup yields CDR1 SNHLY and CDR2 FYNNEI.

The J gene is TRBJ2-3, the V gene TRBV5-1; 10 nucleotides match TRBD2. The CDR3 is made up of 15 amino acids. J lost 2 bases, V lost 6 bases, and 6 bases had no gene match. The germline V gene encodes CDR1 SGHRS and CDR2 YFSETQ. The CDR3, as DNA: TGCGCCAGCAAAATAGCGGGGGGAATCACAGATACGCAGTATTTT. This translates into CASKIAGGITDTQYF.

J is TRBJ1-2 and V is TRBV6-1; 12 bases are shared with TRBD1. CDR1 and CDR2 from the germline V gene are MNHNS and SASEGT. V lost 1 base to trimming and J lost 4 bases; unmatched junction nucleotides: 10. There are 18 residues in the CDR3. CDR3 residues: CASSEGGGGQGAGYGYTF. The CDR3 nucleotides are TGTGCCAGCAGTGAAGGTGGGGGGGGACAGGGGGCAGGCTATGGCTACACCTTC.

J is TRBJ1-6 and V is TRBV6-6; D uncertain. Between the trimmed V and J ends, which lost 7 bases and 13 bases, there was a span of 17 bases. This CDR3 contains 13 residues. Germline loops: CDR1 MNHNY, CDR2 SVGAGI (reference sequence). The CDR3 here is CASTSRRGMPLHF. The DNA of the CDR3 is TGTGCCAGCACCAGCCGGCGAGGAATGCCCCTCCACTTT.

V gene TRBV6-1 combines with J gene TRBJ2-3; 11 nucleotides align to TRBD2. Germline V gives CDR1 MNHNS, CDR2 SASEGT. V shed 3 bases, J shed 5 bases, and the junction held 7 bases outside the gene matches. The CDR3 is 16 residues long. The DNA for the CDR3 is TGTGCCAGCAGTGACCTTAGCGGGGGGGCCGAAGATACGCAGTATTTT. Amino acid sequence: CASSDLSGGAEDTQYF.

The V call is TRBV11-3, the J call TRBJ2-7, with 8 bases aligning to TRBD1. Germline CDR1 SGHNT, CDR2 YENEEA. The CDR3 loop spans 15 amino acids. Trimming took 3 bases from V and 3 from J; bases not matched to a gene: 7. The CDR3 sequence is CASSFRTGMIYEQYV. The CDR3 coding sequence is TGTGCCAGCAGCTTCCGGACAGGGATGATCTACGAGCAGTACGTC.

The rearrangement links TRBV15 to TRBJ2-1, with D maybe TRBD2 (6 bases). The CDR3 loop spans 13 amino acids. Germline values: CDR1 LNHNV, CDR2 YYDKDF (reference sequence). V gave up 0 bases and J gave up 9 bases, with 9 bases separating them. CDR3: CATSRDREFEQFF. The CDR3 DNA sequence: TGTGCCACCAGCAGAGATCGGGAGTTTGAGCAGTTCTTC.

V is TRBV30 and J is TRBJ2-4; 9 bases match TRBD2. The CDR3 is made up of 14 amino acids. Germline CDR1 and CDR2: GTSNPN and SVGIG (reference sequence). Trimming cost V 3 bases and J 0 bases; bases outside gene matches: 0. CDR3 protein: CAWRLAGAKNIQYF. For the CDR3, the DNA is TGTGCCTGGAGACTAGCGGGAGCCAAAAACATTCAGTACTTC.

In this sample, this clone turned up many times. This specimen includes other DNA sequences encoding the same CDR3. The chain carries TRBV18 and TRBJ2-7, with D possibly TRBD1 on 5 matching bases. V was clipped by 3 bases and J by 3 bases, with 9 bases between them. From germline, CDR1 is KGHSH and CDR2 LQKENI. CDR3 length equals 13 residues. Here the CDR3 DNA reads TGTGCCAGCTCACCCGACAGTAACTACGAGCAGTACTTC. Translated, it gives CASSPDSNYEQYF.

The DNA of the CDR3 is TGCGCCAGCAGTCCGCTTTCGTTCAGCTCTGGAAACACCATATATTTT. It is translated as CASSPLSFSSGNTIYF. The rearrangement joins TRBV5-1 to TRBJ1-3; no definite D call. This CDR3 is built from 16 residues. Germline V CDR1 and CDR2: SGHRS, YFSETQ. V shed 5 bases and J shed 0 bases, with 15 bases lying between them.

CDR3 sequence (DNA): TGTGCCAGCAGCCCCGACAGGGCCCCAGATACGCAGTATTTT. It translates to CASSPDRAPDTQYF. The gene calls are TRBV7-3 and TRBJ2-3; TRBD1 agrees at 7 bases. Germline V gene data show CDR1 as SGHTA and CDR2 as FQGTGA. The trim removed 5 bases at V and 4 bases at J, leaving 6 bases unmatched. This CDR3 contains 14 residues.

The chain joins TRBV11-2 to TRBJ1-1, with TRBD1 matching 11 bases. Trimming took 4 bases from V and 1 from J; bases not matched to a gene: 5. The CDR3 has 16 amino acids. Germline values: CDR1 SGHAT, CDR2 FQNNGV. CDR3 amino acids: CASSSRDRGRNTEAFF. CDR3 DNA: TGTGCCAGCAGCTCCCGGGACAGGGGGAGGAACACTGAAGCTTTCTTT.

The chain recombines TRBV6-5 with TRBJ1-1; D not certain. Germline CDR1 MNHEY, CDR2 SVGAGI. V lost 10 bases and J 1 base, leaving 16 bases between the germline ends. The length of the CDR3 is 14 residues. CDR3 sequence (DNA): TGTGCCACCTTACAGACCCAAGGGAACACTGAAGCTTTCTTT. This encodes CATLQTQGNTEAFF.

This sequence joins TRBV11-3 and TRBJ1-1; no firm D call. The CDR3 runs to 12 residues. Trimming left V 3 bases short and J 6 bases short, with 8 bases between. CDR1 and CDR2 from the germline V gene are SGHNT and YENEEA. CDR3 bases: TGTGCCAGCAGCTTTGGCGGGGCTGAAGCTTTCTTT. Protein product: CASSFGGAEAFF.

The chain uses TRBV2 and TRBJ2-1; the match to TRBD2 covers 8 bases. There are 15 residues in the CDR3. Germline values: CDR1 SNHLY, CDR2 FYNNEI. Trimming removed 6 bases from V and 6 bases from J; junction bases left unmatched: 10. This chain's CDR3 is CASRKLAVALNEQFF. CDR3 sequence (DNA): TGTGCCAGCAGGAAACTAGCGGTAGCTCTCAATGAGCAGTTCTTC.

This chain connects TRBV7-2 to TRBJ2-1; perhaps TRBD2 as D (6 bases). The CDR3 loop spans 15 amino acids. The germline CDR1 and CDR2 sequences are SGHTA and FQGNSA. V gave up 1 base and J gave up 1 base, with 8 bases separating them. CDR3 nucleotide sequence: TGTGCCAGCAGCTTAGGTGGGGGGTCCTACAATGAGCAGTTCTTC. Encoded protein: CASSLGGGSYNEQFF.

This chain links TRBV2 with TRBJ1-4, with 10 nucleotides matching TRBD1. The length of the CDR3 is 15 residues. Germline CDR1 reads SNHLY; CDR2 reads FYNNEI. The V gene end was trimmed by 6 bases and the J gene end by 1 base; junction bases not matched to a gene: 2. CDR3 sequence (DNA): TGTGCCAGCAGGGGGGACAGGGGAACTAATGAAAAACTGTTTTTT. Protein sequence: CASRGDRGTNEKLFF. The complete variable domain, with remaining parts taken from reference TRBV2 and TRBJ1-4, reads EPEVTQTPSHQVTQMGQEVILRCVPISNHLYFYWYRQILGQKVEFLVSFYNNEISEKSEIFDDQFSVERPDGSNFTLKIRSTKLEDSAMYFCASRGDRGTNEKLFFGSGTQLSVL.

This chain links TRBV30 with TRBJ2-3; 14 nucleotides line up with TRBD2. Germline V gene lookup returns CDR1 GTSNPN and CDR2 SVGIG (reference sequence). This CDR3 region has 19 residues. The junction had 14 bases not matched to a gene; V was cut back by 2 bases and J by 4 bases. The CDR3 DNA reads as TGTGCCTGGAGTTACAGGTGGACTAGCGGGAGGCGGGGACCAGATACGCAGTATTTT. It translates to CAWSYRWTSGRRGPDTQYF.

The chain links TRBV6-4 to TRBJ2-1, with TRBD1 identical over 7 bases. Germline CDR1 MRHNA, CDR2 SNTAGT. V shed 2 bases, J shed 6 bases, and the junction held 7 bases outside the gene matches. CDR3 size: 15 residues. The CDR3 DNA sequence: TGTGCCAGCAGTGACAGGGCCACAGGGGTCAATGAGCAGTTCTTC. This gives the protein CASSDRATGVNEQFF.

This sequence joins TRBV27 and TRBJ2-1; 9 nucleotides align to TRBD1. The CDR3 length is 15 residues. With V trimmed by 6 bases and J by 4 bases, 7 bases remained unmatched. The V gene's germline CDR1 is MNHEY and CDR2 SMNVEV (reference sequence). The CDR3 sequence is CASSLTGGFYNEQFF. CDR3 nucleotide sequence: TGTGCCAGCAGCTTAACAGGGGGCTTTTACAATGAGCAGTTCTTC.

The chain joins TRBV5-1 to TRBJ1-2, with D maybe TRBD1 (5 bases). Trimming pared 0 bases from V and 4 bases from J, leaving 10 bases between. CDR1 is SGHRS and CDR2 is YFSETQ in the germline V gene. This CDR3 has 14 amino acids. The CDR3 nucleotides read TGCGCCAGCAGCTTGGACAGGCCATTCTATGGCTACACCTTC. Translating it yields CASSLDRPFYGYTF.

CDR3 loop: CASSLAVAGTDTQYF. The CDR3 DNA sequence: TGCGCCAGCAGCTTGGCGGTAGCTGGCACAGATACGCAGTATTTT. This sequence joins TRBV5-1 and TRBJ2-3, with D hard to call. V was clipped by 0 bases and J by 1 base, with 9 bases between them. Germline values: CDR1 SGHRS, CDR2 YFSETQ. The CDR3 consists of 15 residues.